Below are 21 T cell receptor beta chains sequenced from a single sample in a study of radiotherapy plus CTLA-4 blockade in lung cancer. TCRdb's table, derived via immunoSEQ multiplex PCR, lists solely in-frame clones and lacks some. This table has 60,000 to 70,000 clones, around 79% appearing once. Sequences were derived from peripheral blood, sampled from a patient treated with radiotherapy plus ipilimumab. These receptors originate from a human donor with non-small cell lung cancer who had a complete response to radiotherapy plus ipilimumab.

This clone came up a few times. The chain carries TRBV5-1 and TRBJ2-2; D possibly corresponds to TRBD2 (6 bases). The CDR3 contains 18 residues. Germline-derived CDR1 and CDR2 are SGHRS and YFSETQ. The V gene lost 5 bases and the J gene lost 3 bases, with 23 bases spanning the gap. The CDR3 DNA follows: TGCGCCAGCAGGGAGCTTGGGTACAGGCGGGGTTACACCGGGGAGCTGTTTTTT. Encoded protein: CASRELGYRRGYTGELFF.

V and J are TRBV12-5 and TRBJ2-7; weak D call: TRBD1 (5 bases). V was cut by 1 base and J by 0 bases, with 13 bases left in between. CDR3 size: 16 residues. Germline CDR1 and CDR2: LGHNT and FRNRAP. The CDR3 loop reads CASGLGQRRSSYEQYF. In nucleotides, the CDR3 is TGTGCTAGTGGTTTGGGACAGAGACGTAGCTCCTACGAGCAGTACTTC.

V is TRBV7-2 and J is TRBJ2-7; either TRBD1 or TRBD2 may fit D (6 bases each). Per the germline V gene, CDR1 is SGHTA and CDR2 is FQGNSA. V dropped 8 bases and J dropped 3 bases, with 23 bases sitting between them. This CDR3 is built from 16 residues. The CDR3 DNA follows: TGTGCCAGCTCCCTAGGGGGAGGCAGGTCTTTCTACGAGCAGTACTTC. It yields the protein CASSLGGGRSFYEQYF. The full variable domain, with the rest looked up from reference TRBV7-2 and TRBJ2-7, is GAGVSQSPSNKVTEKGKDVELRCDPISGHTALYWYRQSLGQGLEFLIYFQGNSAPDKSGLPSDRFSAERTGGSVSTLTIQRTQQEDSAVYLCASSLGGGRSFYEQYFGPGTRLTVT.

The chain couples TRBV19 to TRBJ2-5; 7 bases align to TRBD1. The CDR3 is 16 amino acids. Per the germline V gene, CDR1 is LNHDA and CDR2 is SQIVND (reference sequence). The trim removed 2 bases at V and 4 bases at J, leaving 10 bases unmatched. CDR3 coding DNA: TGTGCCAGTAGTATAAGGGGTTTGAGGGGGCGAGAGACCCAGTACTTC. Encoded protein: CASSIRGLRGRETQYF.

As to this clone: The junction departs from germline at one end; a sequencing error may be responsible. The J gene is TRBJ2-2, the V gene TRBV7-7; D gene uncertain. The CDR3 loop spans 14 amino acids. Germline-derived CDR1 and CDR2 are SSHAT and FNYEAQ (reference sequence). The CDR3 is CASSLARNTGELFF. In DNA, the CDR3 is TGTGCTAGCAGCTTAGCCAGAAACACCGGGGAGCTGTTTTTT.

The CDR3 nucleotides read TGCAGCGCCAGGACAGGGAATAGTGATGGCTACACCTTC. Translation gives CSARTGNSDGYTF. The chain recombines TRBV29-1 with TRBJ1-2; 8 bases map to TRBD1. The CDR3 is 13 residues long. The trim removed 7 bases at V and 6 bases at J, leaving 10 bases unmatched. Germline CDR1 reads SQVTM; CDR2 reads ANQGSEA.

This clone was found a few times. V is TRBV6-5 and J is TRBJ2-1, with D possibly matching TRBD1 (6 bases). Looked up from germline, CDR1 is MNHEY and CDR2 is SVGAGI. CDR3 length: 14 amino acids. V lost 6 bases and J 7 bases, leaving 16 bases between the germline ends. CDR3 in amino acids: CASSAGTRGNEQFF. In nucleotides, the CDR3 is TGTGCCAGCAGCGCCGGGACACGAGGGAATGAGCAGTTCTTC.

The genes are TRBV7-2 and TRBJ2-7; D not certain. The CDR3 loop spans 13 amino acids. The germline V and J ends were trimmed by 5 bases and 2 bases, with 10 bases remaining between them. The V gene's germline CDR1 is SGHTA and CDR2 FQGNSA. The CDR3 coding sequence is TGTGCCAGCAGCCACGGGCCCACCTACGAGCAGTACTTC. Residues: CASSHGPTYEQYF.

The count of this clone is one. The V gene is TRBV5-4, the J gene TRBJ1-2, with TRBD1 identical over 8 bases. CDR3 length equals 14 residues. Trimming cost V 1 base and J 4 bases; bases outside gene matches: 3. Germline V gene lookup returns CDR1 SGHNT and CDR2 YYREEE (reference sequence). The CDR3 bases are TGTGCCAGCAGCTTGAGTGACAGGGGCTATGGCTACACCTTC. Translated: CASSLSDRGYGYTF.

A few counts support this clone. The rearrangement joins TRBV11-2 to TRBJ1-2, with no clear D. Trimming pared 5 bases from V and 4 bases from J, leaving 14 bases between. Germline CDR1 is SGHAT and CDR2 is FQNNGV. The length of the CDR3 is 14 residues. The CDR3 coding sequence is TGTGCCAGCAGCCCTCCGGTACTGGGCTATGGCTACACCTTC. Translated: CASSPPVLGYGYTF.

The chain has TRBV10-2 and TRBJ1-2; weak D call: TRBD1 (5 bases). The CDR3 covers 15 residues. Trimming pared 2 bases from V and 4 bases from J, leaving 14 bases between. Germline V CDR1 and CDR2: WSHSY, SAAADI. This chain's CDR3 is CASSEAGSYPYGYTF. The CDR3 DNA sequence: TGCGCCAGCAGTGAGGCAGGGTCCTACCCCTATGGCTACACCTTC.

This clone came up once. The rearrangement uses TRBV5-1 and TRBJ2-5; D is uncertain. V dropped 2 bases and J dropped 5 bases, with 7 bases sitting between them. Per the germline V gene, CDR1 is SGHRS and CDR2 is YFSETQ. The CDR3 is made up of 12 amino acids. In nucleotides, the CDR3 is TGCGCCAGCAGCTTTGGTCTGGAGACCCAGTACTTC. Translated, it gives CASSFGLETQYF. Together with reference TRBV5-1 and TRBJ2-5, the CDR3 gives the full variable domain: KAGVTQTPRYLIKTRGQQVTLSCSPISGHRSVSWYQQTPGQGLQFLFEYFSETQRNKGNFPGRFSGRQFSNSRSEMNVSTLELGDSALYLCASSFGLETQYFGPGTRLLVL.

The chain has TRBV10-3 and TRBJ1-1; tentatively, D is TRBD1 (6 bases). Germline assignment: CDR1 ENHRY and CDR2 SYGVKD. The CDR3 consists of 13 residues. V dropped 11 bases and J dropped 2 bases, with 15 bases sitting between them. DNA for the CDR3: TGTGCCTCACTGACGGACAGAAACACTGAAGCTTTCTTT. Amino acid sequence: CASLTDRNTEAFF.

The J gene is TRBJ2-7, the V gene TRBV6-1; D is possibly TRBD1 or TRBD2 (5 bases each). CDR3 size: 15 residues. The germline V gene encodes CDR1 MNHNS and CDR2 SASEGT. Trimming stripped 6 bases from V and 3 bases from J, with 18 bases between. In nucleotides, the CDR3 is TGTGCCAGCAGAAGAGAGGGTAGGGGAAACTACGAGCAGTACTTC. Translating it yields CASRREGRGNYEQYF.

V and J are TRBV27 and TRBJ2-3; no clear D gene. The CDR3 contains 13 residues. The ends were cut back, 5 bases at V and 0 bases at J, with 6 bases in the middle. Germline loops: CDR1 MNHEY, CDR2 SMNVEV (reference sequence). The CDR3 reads CASSTPSTDTQYF. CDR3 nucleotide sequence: TGTGCCAGCAGTACCCCCAGCACAGATACGCAGTATTTT.

CDR3 loop: CASSPRRGDEQFF. In DNA form, the CDR3 reads TGTGCCAGCAGCCCCCGCCGCGGGGATGAGCAGTTCTTC. The chain links TRBV7-6 to TRBJ2-1, with D maybe TRBD2 (6 bases). Trimming took 5 bases from V and 8 from J, leaving 13 bases between them. The CDR3 runs 13 residues. Per germline, CDR1 SGHVS and CDR2 FNYEAQ.

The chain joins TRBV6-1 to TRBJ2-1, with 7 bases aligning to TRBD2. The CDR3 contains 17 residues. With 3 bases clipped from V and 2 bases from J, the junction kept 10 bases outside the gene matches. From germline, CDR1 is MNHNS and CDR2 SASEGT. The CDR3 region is CASSDLMSGITYNEQFF. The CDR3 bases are TGTGCCAGCAGTGATCTGATGAGCGGGATTACCTACAATGAGCAGTTCTTC.

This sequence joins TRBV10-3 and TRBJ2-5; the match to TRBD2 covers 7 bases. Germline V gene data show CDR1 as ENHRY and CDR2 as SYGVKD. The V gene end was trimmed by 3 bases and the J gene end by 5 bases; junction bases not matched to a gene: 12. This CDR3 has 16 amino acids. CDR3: CAISDPGTTGSETQYF. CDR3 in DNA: TGTGCCATCAGTGACCCGGGGACTACCGGGTCGGAGACCCAGTACTTC.

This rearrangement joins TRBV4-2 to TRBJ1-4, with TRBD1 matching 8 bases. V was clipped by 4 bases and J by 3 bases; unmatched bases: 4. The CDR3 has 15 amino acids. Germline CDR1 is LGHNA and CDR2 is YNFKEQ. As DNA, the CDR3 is TGTGCCAGCAGCCCTAGACAGGGGTCTAATGAAAAACTGTTTTTT. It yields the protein CASSPRQGSNEKLFF.

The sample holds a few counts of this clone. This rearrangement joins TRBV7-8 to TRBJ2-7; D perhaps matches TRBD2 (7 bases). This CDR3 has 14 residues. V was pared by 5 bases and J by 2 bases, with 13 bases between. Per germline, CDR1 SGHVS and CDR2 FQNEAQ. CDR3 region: CASSRGGIPYEQYV. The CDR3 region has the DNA TGTGCCAGCAGCCGCGGGGGCATCCCCTACGAGCAGTACGTC.

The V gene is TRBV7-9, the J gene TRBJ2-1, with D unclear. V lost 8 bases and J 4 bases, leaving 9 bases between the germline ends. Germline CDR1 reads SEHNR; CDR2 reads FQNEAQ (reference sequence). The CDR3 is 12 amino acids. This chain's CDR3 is CASHSGYNEQFF. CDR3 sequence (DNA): TGTGCCAGCCACTCCGGGTACAATGAGCAGTTCTTC.